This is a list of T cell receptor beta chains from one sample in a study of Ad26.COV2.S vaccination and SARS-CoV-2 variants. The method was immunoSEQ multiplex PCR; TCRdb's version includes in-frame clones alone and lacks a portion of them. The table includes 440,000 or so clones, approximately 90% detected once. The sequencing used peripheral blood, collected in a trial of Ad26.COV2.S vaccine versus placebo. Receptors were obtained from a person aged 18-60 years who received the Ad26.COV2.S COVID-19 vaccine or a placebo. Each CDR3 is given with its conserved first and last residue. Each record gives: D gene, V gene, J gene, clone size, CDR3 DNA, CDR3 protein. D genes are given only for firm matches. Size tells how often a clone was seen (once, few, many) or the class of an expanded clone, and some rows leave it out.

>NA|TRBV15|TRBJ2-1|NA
TGTGCCACCAGCAGTGAGGCGGGGACTCTGGGTGAGCAGTTCTTC
CATSSEAGTLGEQFF
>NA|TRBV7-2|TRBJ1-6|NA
TGTGCCAGCAGCCTCATAACACTAATGGGTGCGAATTCACCCCTCCACTTT
CASSLITLMGANSPLHF
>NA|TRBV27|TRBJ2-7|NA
TGTGCCAGCAGTCGATACACGGCCCTTTACGAGCAGTACTTC
CASSRYTALYEQYF
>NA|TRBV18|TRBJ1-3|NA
TGTGCCAGCTCACCTAGCATTTTTCGGGATATTGGAAACACCATATATTTT
CASSPSIFRDIGNTIYF
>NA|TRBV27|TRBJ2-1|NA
TGTGCCAGCAGTTGGGGCTTAGGGGAGCAGTTCTTC
CASSWGLGEQFF
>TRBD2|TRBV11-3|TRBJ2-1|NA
TGTGCCAGCAGCTTAGATATAAGACATAGCGGGAGAGAAAGTCCCTACAATGAGCAGTTCTTC
CASSLDIRHSGRESPYNEQFF
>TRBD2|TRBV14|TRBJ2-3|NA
TGTGCCAGCAGCCAAGCGACCTCGCTAGCGGGTACGCAGTATTTT
CASSQATSLAGTQYF
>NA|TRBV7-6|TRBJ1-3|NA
TGTGCCAGCAGCGCCCAGGGAGCTGGAAACACCATATATTTT
CASSAQGAGNTIYF
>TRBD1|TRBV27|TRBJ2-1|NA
TGTGCCAGCAGTTTATGGACAGGGGGATCCTACAATGAGCAGTTCTTC
CASSLWTGGSYNEQFF
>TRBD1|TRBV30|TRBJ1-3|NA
TGTGCCTGGAGTGTAGGGACAGGGGCTGGAAACACCATATATTTT
CAWSVGTGAGNTIYF
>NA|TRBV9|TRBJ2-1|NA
TGTGCCAGCAGCGTGGGGGAATGGTCTTGGAATGAGCAGTTCTTC
CASSVGEWSWNEQFF
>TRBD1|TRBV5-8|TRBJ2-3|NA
TGTGCCAGCAGCTTAGGACAGGGTGGCCTAGATACGCAGTATTTT
CASSLGQGGLDTQYF
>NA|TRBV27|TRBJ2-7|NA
TGTGCCAGCAGTTTGAAGACTCCCACCTACGAGCAGTACTTC
CASSLKTPTYEQYF
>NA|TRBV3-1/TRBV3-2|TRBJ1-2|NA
TGTGCCAGCAGCCGTCCCGGGACGGGCCGTTATGGCTACACCTTC
CASSRPGTGRYGYTF
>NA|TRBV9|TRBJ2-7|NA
TGTGCCAGCAGCTCACGTGGGTGGGACGAGCAGTACTTC
CASSSRGWDEQYF
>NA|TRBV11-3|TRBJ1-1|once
TGTGCCAGCAGCGGGCAGGGAGGTCTCCACACTGAAGCTTTCTTT
CASSGQGGLHTEAFF
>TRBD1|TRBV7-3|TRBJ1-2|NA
TGTGCCAGCAGCCCCGGGACAGGATATGGCTACACCTTC
CASSPGTGYGYTF
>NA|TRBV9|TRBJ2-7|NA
TGTGCCAGCAGCCACCCCCGGGGGGGGACAGAGGGGGCATCGGCATACGAGCAGTACTTC
CASSHPRGGTEGASAYEQYF
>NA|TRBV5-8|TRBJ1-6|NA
TGTGCCAGCTGGCGCCTCTCCTATAATTCACCCCTCCACTTT
CASWRLSYNSPLHF
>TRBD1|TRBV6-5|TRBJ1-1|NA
TGTGCCAGCAGTTACTTTGGGACAGGGACCACTGAAGCTTTCTTT
CASSYFGTGTTEAFF
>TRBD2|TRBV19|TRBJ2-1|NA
TGTGCCAGTAGTATACTAGCGGGAGTTTCCCACAATGAGCAGTTCTTC
CASSILAGVSHNEQFF
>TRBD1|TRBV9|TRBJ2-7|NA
TGTGCCAGCAGCGTACAGGACAGGGTGGGTGAGCAGTACTTC
CASSVQDRVGEQYF
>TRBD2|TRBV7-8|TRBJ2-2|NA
TGTGCCAGCAGCACGAAGCGGGGGACGAACACCGGGGAGCTGTTTTTT
CASSTKRGTNTGELFF
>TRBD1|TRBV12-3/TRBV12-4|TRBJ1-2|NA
TGTGCCAGCAGTCCCAAGGACAGGAGCGGCTACACCTTC
CASSPKDRSGYTF
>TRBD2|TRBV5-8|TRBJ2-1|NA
TGTGCCAGCAGCTTGGAACTGACTAGCGGGGGAGGCTCCTACAATGAGCAGTTCTTC
CASSLELTSGGGSYNEQFF
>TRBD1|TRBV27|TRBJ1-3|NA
TGTGCCAGCCGCCCGGACAGGGCCTCTGGAAACACCATATATTTT
CASRPDRASGNTIYF
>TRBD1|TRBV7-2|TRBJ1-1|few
TGTGCCAGCAGCTCTCAGGGACAGGTGAACACTGAAGCTTTCTTT
CASSSQGQVNTEAFF
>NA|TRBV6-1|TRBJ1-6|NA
TGTGCCAGCAGTGAACGGTGGGTACTTTCACCCCTCCACTTT
CASSERWVLSPLHF
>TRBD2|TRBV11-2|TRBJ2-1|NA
TGTGCCAGCAGCTTAGCGGGAGGGCCGTATGAGCAGTTCTTC
CASSLAGGPYEQFF
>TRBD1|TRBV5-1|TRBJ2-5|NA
TGCGCCAGCAGCTTAGCCAAGGACAGGGGGCTTTGGCAAGAGACCCAGTACTTC
CASSLAKDRGLWQETQYF
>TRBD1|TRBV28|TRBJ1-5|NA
TGTGCCAGCAGTTACAGGGGGGAGCCCCAGCATTTT
CASSYRGEPQHF
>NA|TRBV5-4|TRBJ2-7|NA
TGTGCCAGCAGCCCCGATGGGGGACGGTACTACGAGCAGTACTTC
CASSPDGGRYYEQYF
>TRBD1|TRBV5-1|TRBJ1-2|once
TGCGCCAGCAGGGAGGGACAGGGGATGAGCTATGGCTACACCTTC
CASREGQGMSYGYTF
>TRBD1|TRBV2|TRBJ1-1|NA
TGTGCCAGCAGCCGGACAGGGGGAATCACTGAAGCTTTCTTT
CASSRTGGITEAFF
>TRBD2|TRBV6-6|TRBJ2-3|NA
TGTGCCAGCAGTCCCCAGACTAGCGGGGCAGATACGCAGTATTTT
CASSPQTSGADTQYF
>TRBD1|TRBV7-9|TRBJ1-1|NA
TGTGCCAGCGAAAAAAGAAGGGACAGCCGTGAAGCTTTCTTT
CASEKRRDSREAFF
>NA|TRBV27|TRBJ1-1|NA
TGTGCCAGCAGTTTTGGGGGCAACACTGAAGCTTTCTTT
CASSFGGNTEAFF
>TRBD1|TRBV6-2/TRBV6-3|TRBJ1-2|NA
TGTGCCAGCAGCAACCGGGACAGGGCCCCTTATGGCTACACCTTC
CASSNRDRAPYGYTF
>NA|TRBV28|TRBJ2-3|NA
TGTGCCAGCAGTTTCAGGGGTAGAGATACGCAGTATTTT
CASSFRGRDTQYF
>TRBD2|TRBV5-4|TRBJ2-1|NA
TGTGCCAGCAGCTTACAGGGACTAGCGGGAGGGCCTGGGTACAATGAGCAGTTCTTC
CASSLQGLAGGPGYNEQFF
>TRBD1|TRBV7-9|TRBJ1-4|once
TGTGCCAGCAGCTTAGCATCCGGGACAGGCAATGAAAAACTGTTTTTT
CASSLASGTGNEKLFF
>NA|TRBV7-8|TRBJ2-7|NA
TGTGCCAGCAGCTCCGCGGGGGCCCTACCACACGAGCAGTACTTC
CASSSAGALPHEQYF
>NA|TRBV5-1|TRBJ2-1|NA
TGCGCCAGCAATAGGAGTCCGACCTCCTACAATGAGCAGTTCTTC
CASNRSPTSYNEQFF
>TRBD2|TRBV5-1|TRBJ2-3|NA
TGCGCCAGCAGCTTGACTAGCGGGGGCACAGATACGCAGTATTTT
CASSLTSGGTDTQYF
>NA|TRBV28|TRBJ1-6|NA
TGTGCCAGCAGTTCGAATAATTCACCCCTCCACTTT
CASSSNNSPLHF
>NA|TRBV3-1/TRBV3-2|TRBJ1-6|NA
TGTGCCAGCGCATCAGGGAGTAATTCACCCCTCCACTTT
CASASGSNSPLHF
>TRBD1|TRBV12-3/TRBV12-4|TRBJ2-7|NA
TGTGCCAGCAGGCTGACAGGGTCCTACGAGCAGTACTTC
CASRLTGSYEQYF
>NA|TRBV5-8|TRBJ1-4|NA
TGTGCCAGCAGCCCGGAGGGGGGAGCAACTAATGAAAAACTGTTTTTT
CASSPEGGATNEKLFF
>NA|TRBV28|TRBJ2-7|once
TGTGCCAGCAGCCGACTCTCAGCCTCCGGTTACGAGCAGTACTTC
CASSRLSASGYEQYF
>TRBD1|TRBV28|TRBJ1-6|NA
TGTGCCAGCAGGGACGGGACAGGGCGGTACAATTCACCCCTCCACTTT
CASRDGTGRYNSPLHF
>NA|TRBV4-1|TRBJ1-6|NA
TGCGCCAGCAGCCAAAGATCGGATTCACCCCTCCACTTT
CASSQRSDSPLHF